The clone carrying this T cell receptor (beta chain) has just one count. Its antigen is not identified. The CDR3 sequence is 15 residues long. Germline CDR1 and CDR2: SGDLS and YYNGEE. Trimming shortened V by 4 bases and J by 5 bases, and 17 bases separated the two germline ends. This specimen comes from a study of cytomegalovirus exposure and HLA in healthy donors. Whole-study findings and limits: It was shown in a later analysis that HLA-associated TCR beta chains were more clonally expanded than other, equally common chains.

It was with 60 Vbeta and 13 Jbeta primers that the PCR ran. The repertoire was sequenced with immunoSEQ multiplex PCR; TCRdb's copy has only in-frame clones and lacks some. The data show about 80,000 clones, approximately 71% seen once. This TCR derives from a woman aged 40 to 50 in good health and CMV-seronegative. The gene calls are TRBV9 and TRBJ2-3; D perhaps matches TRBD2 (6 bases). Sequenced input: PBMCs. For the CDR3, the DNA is TGTGCCAGCAGCTCGCAACTAGGGAGGTTAGATACGCAGTATTTT. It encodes CASSSQLGRLDTQYF. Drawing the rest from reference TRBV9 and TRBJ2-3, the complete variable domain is DSGVTQTPKHLITATGQRVTLRCSPRSGDLSVYWYQQSLDQGLQFLIQYYNGEERAKGNILERFSAQQFPDLHSELNLSSLELGDSALYFCASSSQLGRLDTQYFGPGTRLTVL.